Listed here are 28 T cell receptor beta chains from one sample, sequenced in a study of blood T cells in healthy people across ages. The authors ran a second PCR of 7 to 11 cycles using a sample-barcoded 5' primer and a J-beta primer mix. TCRdb processed the 5' RACE reads anew with MiXCR; each CDR3 protein has one entry. Of more than 650,000 distinct CDR3 sequences listed, about 20% are singletons. The sample was blood. All receptors derive from a man between 65 and 85 years old in good health.

The rearrangement uses TRBV7-2 and TRBJ2-3; 7 positions match TRBD2. Unmatched junction bases numbered 7, after V lost 5 bases and J lost 2 bases. The germline gives CDR1 SGHTA, CDR2 FQGNSA. The CDR3 runs to 15 residues. CDR3 DNA sequence: TGTGCCAGCAGCCAACTAGCGTCTAACACAGATACGCAGTATTTT. Translating gives CASSQLASNTDTQYF.

The V gene is TRBV20-1, the J gene TRBJ2-7; 9 bases are shared with TRBD1. Per the germline V gene, CDR1 is DFQATT and CDR2 is SNEGSKA (reference sequence). The CDR3 loop spans 14 amino acids. V trimming: 5 bases; J trimming: 6 bases; junction bases outside the gene matches: 11. The CDR3 region is CSAVPGTGWGEQYF. The CDR3 DNA reads as TGCAGTGCTGTACCCGGGACAGGGTGGGGCGAGCAGTACTTC.

This clonotype was seen only a few times. The chain uses TRBV20-1 and TRBJ1-6; D remains ambiguous. Germline V lookup: CDR1 DFQATT, CDR2 SNEGSKA (reference sequence). CDR3 length: 15 amino acids. Trimming left V 0 bases short and J 5 bases short, with 11 bases between. CDR3 sequence: CSARDPATNNSPLHF. The CDR3 coding sequence is TGCAGTGCTAGAGATCCGGCAACGAATAATTCACCCCTCCACTTT.

This clonotype was detected a few times. This rearrangement joins TRBV6-5 to TRBJ1-3; no clear D. Trimming removed 7 bases at V and 4 bases at J, with 11 bases between. The germline V gene encodes CDR1 MNHEY and CDR2 SVGAGI. This CDR3 has 13 residues. The CDR3 loop is CASMRFPGNTIYF. The CDR3 region has the DNA TGTGCCAGCATGAGATTTCCGGGAAACACCATATATTTT.

The rearrangement joins TRBV19 to TRBJ2-1, with 11 nucleotides matching TRBD2. The CDR3 length is 16 residues. The V and J ends lost 7 bases and 7 bases, in that order; junction bases with no gene match: 12. Germline V gene lookup returns CDR1 LNHDA and CDR2 SQIVND (reference sequence). The CDR3 here is CASMAQLAGERNEQFF. The CDR3 coding sequence is TGTGCCAGTATGGCCCAACTAGCGGGAGAACGGAATGAGCAGTTCTTC.

This rearrangement joins TRBV14 to TRBJ2-5, with 9 bases aligning to TRBD1. The length of the CDR3 is 14 residues. V was clipped by 6 bases and J by 4 bases; unmatched bases: 6. CDR1 SGHDN and CDR2 FVKESK come from the germline V gene. CDR3 protein: CASRRTGDRETQYF. CDR3 bases: TGTGCCAGCAGGCGGACAGGGGATAGAGAGACCCAGTACTTC.

This rearrangement joins TRBV20-1 to TRBJ2-7; tentative D call: TRBD2 (5 bases). CDR3 length equals 12 residues. V dropped 3 bases and J dropped 4 bases, with 10 bases sitting between them. Germline V gene data show CDR1 as DFQATT and CDR2 as SNEGSKA (reference sequence). CDR3 amino acids: CSARARDYEQYF. The CDR3 DNA reads TGCAGTGCTAGGGCACGGGATTACGAGCAGTACTTC.

This clonotype was detected a few times. V and J are TRBV5-6 and TRBJ1-5; TRBD1 is a possible D gene (6 bases). This CDR3 is 14 amino acids long. Trimming stripped 4 bases from V and 7 bases from J, with 15 bases between. The germline V gene has CDR1 SGHDT and CDR2 YYEEEE. The CDR3, as DNA: TGTGCCAGCAGCAGAACAGGGACCGCCCAGCCCCAGCATTTT. This gives the protein CASSRTGTAQPQHF.

The J gene is TRBJ2-1, the V gene TRBV6-2 or TRBV6-3; possibly TRBD1 or TRBD2 for D (5 bases each). This CDR3 comprises 15 residues. Germline V gives CDR1 MNHEY, CDR2 SVGEGT. Trimming left V 5 bases short and J 2 bases short, with 13 bases between. CDR3 residues: CASSPPPGPYNEQFF. The CDR3 DNA sequence: TGTGCCAGCAGTCCCCCTCCGGGACCCTACAATGAGCAGTTCTTC.

The chain couples TRBV5-1 to TRBJ1-2; TRBD1 agrees at 11 bases. The CDR3 runs to 14 residues. J was trimmed by 8 bases and V by 4 bases; bases with no gene match: 7. Per germline, CDR1 SGHRS and CDR2 YFSETQ. CDR3: CASSPGTGGIGYTF. DNA for the CDR3: TGCGCCAGCAGCCCCGGGACAGGGGGTATCGGCTACACCTTC.

The CDR3 is CASSVVAGGANTEAFF. For the CDR3, the DNA is TGTGCCAGCAGCGTAGTGGCAGGGGGCGCGAACACTGAAGCTTTCTTT. V gene TRBV9 combines with J gene TRBJ1-1; 8 bases align to TRBD1. The CDR3 sequence is 16 residues long. V lost 0 bases, J lost 1 base, and 5 bases stayed unmatched. Germline V gene lookup returns CDR1 SGDLS and CDR2 YYNGEE.

The chain links TRBV12-3 or TRBV12-4 to TRBJ2-7; 8 bases are shared with TRBD2. The DNA end lines up better with TRBJ2-1; the J call may be wrong. This CDR3 has 15 residues. CDR3 sequence (DNA): TGTGCCAGCAGTTCCCCCGGGACTAGGGACAATGAGCAGTTCTTC. Translation gives CASSSPGTRDNEQFF.

J is TRBJ2-1 and V is TRBV29-1; TRBD1 matches 8 bases. The J call may be incorrect, as the DNA end agrees better with TRBJ2-7. The CDR3 consists of 14 residues. Germline lookup yields CDR1 SQVTM and CDR2 ANQGSEA. The CDR3 region is CSVGGQGAVYEQYF. The CDR3 DNA reads TGCAGCGTTGGGGGGCAGGGGGCTGTATACGAGCAGTACTTC.

This clonotype was counted ten times or more. The chain links TRBV24-1 to TRBJ2-1; TRBD2 might be the D (6 bases). CDR3 length equals 14 residues. Between the trimmed V and J ends, which lost 4 bases and 10 bases, there was a span of 16 bases. The germline CDR1 and CDR2 sequences are KGHDR and SFDVKD. The chain's CDR3 is CATSEGAGEEEQFF. The CDR3 DNA reads as TGTGCCACCAGTGAGGGAGCGGGTGAGGAGGAGCAGTTCTTC.

This clonotype was seen a handful of times. The genes are TRBV7-9 and TRBJ2-4; no reliable D call. The CDR3 has 14 residues. Trimming pared 2 bases from V and 10 bases from J, leaving 15 bases between. From germline, CDR1 is SEHNR and CDR2 FQNEAQ (reference sequence). The CDR3 spells CASSLIDPIEIQYF. The DNA of the CDR3 is TGTGCCAGCAGCTTAATTGACCCTATAGAGATTCAGTACTTC.

This chain connects TRBV29-1 to TRBJ2-7; D remains unclear. CDR3 length: 10 amino acids. The V gene lost 4 bases and the J gene lost 5 bases, with 6 bases spanning the gap. Germline CDR1 and CDR2: SQVTM and ANQGSEA. DNA of the CDR3: TGCAGCGTTGTTGAAGACGAGCAGTACTTC. It codes for CSVVEDEQYF.

J is TRBJ2-3 and V is TRBV18, with 8 positions matching TRBD1. The J segment lost 1 base and the V segment lost 1 base, leaving 13 bases of the junction unmatched. CDR3 length equals 19 residues. Germline V gives CDR1 KGHSH, CDR2 LQKENI. CDR3 loop: CASSPLTGAATVGTDTQYF. The DNA of the CDR3 is TGTGCCAGCTCACCACTGACAGGGGCCGCCACTGTTGGCACAGATACGCAGTATTTT.

This clonotype came up a few times. The chain is built from TRBV7-9 and TRBJ1-2; D unclear. The CDR3 spans 12 residues. Germline lookup yields CDR1 SEHNR and CDR2 FQNEAQ (reference sequence). V lost 5 bases to trimming and J lost 4 bases, with 8 bases between them. CDR3 amino acids: CASSATGYGYTF. CDR3 nucleotides: TGTGCCAGCAGCGCGACGGGCTATGGCTACACCTTC.

Only a few counts were recorded for this clonotype. The chain combines TRBV29-1 with TRBJ2-5; D assignment may be TRBD1 or TRBD2 (5 bases each). The CDR3 length is 14 residues. V was trimmed by 6 bases and J by 1 base, leaving 15 bases between them. Germline V gene sequence: CDR1 SQVTM, CDR2 ANQGSEA. The CDR3 DNA follows: TGCAGCGTGACCTCAGCGAGGGGCCAAGAGACCCAGTACTTC. Residues: CSVTSARGQETQYF.

This clonotype was recorded at least ten times. The chain joins TRBV15 to TRBJ2-2; TRBD2 aligns across 10 bases. The CDR3 sequence is 17 residues long. V trimming: 7 bases; J trimming: 4 bases; junction bases outside the gene matches: 12. Germline CDR1 is LNHNV and CDR2 is YYDKDF (reference sequence). CDR3 sequence reads: CATTAPGTSVSTGELFF. CDR3 DNA sequence: TGTGCCACCACCGCTCCCGGGACTAGCGTATCCACCGGGGAGCTGTTTTTT.

Regarding this clonotype: The junction departs from the called germline gene at one end, perhaps through a read error. V usage is TRBV20-1 and J usage is TRBJ2-1; D is uncertain. CDR1 DFQATT and CDR2 SNEGSKA come from the germline V gene (reference sequence). CDR3 length equals 16 residues. Here the CDR3 reads CSARDVAASSYNEQLF. The CDR3 DNA follows: TGCAGTGCTAGAGATGTCGCGGCCAGCTCCTACAATGAGCAGTTATTC.

The J gene is TRBJ1-5, the V gene TRBV19; D not resolved. V was pared by 8 bases and J by 4 bases, with 12 bases between. Germline lookup yields CDR1 LNHDA and CDR2 SQIVND (reference sequence). CDR3 length equals 13 residues. The CDR3 here is CASPRFCNQPQHF. CDR3 bases: TGTGCCAGTCCCAGATTCTGTAATCAGCCCCAGCATTTT.

The chain employs TRBV6-6 and TRBJ1-2; the match to TRBD1 covers 7 bases. This CDR3 is 14 amino acids long. V was clipped by 2 bases and J by 6 bases; unmatched bases: 6. The germline gives CDR1 MNHNY, CDR2 SVGAGI (reference sequence). DNA for the CDR3: TGTGCCAGCAGTTACGAGGGGGCTCGGGATGGCTACACCTTC. Amino acid sequence: CASSYEGARDGYTF.

The V and J genes are TRBV6-5 and TRBJ2-1, with TRBD2 identical over 12 bases. The CDR3 runs to 15 residues. Germline V gene data show CDR1 as MNHEY and CDR2 as SVGAGI. The V gene end was trimmed by 7 bases and the J gene end by 10 bases; junction bases not matched to a gene: 11. This CDR3 is CASTDWTSGISEQFF. The CDR3 nucleotides read TGTGCCAGCACAGACTGGACTAGCGGGATTAGCGAGCAGTTCTTC.

The rearrangement uses TRBV6-6 and TRBJ2-5, with a weak D call TRBD2 (7 bases). Per the germline V gene, CDR1 is MNHNY and CDR2 is SVGAGI (reference sequence). CDR3 length: 13 amino acids. The germline V and J ends were trimmed by 4 bases and 6 bases, with 12 bases remaining between them. The CDR3 protein is CASSSGGLKTQYF. CDR3 sequence (DNA): TGTGCCAGCAGTTCCGGGGGGCTGAAGACCCAGTACTTC.

This clonotype was counted only a few times. V usage is TRBV3-1 and J usage is TRBJ2-1, with 8 bases that match TRBD2. CDR3 length: 16 residues. Germline lookup yields CDR1 LGHDT and CDR2 YNNKEL (reference sequence). Losses at the gene ends were 6 bases for V and 7 bases for J; bases not matched to a gene: 14. CDR3 DNA sequence: TGTGCCAGCAGGCACTTGGCCGGGAGGGCGTATAATGAGCAGTTCTTC. Amino acids: CASRHLAGRAYNEQFF.

The gene calls are TRBV3-1 and TRBJ1-1; weak D call: TRBD1 (5 bases). Trimming cost V 1 base and J 10 bases, with 7 bases left between them. The CDR3 covers 11 residues. Germline CDR1 and CDR2: LGHDT and YNNKEL (reference sequence). The CDR3 sequence is CASSQGGPAFF. In DNA, the CDR3 is TGTGCCAGCAGCCAAGGGGGCCCAGCTTTCTTT. The full variable domain, rest sourced from reference TRBV3-1 and TRBJ1-1, is DTAVSQTPKYLVTQMGNDKSIKCEQNLGHDTMYWYKQDSKKFLKIMFSYNNKELIINETVPNRFSPKSPDKAHLNLHINSLELGDSAVYFCASSQGGPAFFGQGTRLTVV.

The chain recombines TRBV20-1 with TRBJ1-6; TRBD1 is a possible D gene (6 bases). CDR3 length: 15 amino acids. V lost 3 bases and J lost 2, with 11 bases in between. Per the germline V gene, CDR1 is DFQATT and CDR2 is SNEGSKA (reference sequence). DNA of the CDR3: TGCAGTGCTAGTCCAGGGGATCCCTATAATTCACCCCTCCACTTT. It translates to CSASPGDPYNSPLHF.